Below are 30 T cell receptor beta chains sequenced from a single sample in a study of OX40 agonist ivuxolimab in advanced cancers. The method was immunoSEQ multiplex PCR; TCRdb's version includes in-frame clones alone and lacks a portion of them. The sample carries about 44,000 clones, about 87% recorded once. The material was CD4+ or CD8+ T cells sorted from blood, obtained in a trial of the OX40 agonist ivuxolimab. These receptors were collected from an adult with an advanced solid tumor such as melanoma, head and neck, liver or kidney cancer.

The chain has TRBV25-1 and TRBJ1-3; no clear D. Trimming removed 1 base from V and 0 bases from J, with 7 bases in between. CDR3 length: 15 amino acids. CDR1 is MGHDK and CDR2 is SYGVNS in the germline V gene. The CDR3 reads CASSELGSSGNTIYF. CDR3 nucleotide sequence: TGTGCCAGCAGTGAATTAGGGAGCTCTGGAAACACCATATATTTT.

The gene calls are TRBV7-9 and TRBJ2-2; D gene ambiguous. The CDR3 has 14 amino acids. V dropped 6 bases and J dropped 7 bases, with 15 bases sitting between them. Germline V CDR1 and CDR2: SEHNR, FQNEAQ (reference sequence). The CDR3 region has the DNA TGTGCCAGCAGTCCAAATCGAGCCGGCGGGGAGCTGTTTTTT. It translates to CASSPNRAGGELFF.

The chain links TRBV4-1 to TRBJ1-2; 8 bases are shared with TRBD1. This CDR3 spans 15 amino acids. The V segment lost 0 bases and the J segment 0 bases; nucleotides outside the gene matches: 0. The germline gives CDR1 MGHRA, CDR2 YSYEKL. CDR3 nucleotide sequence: TGCGCCAGCAGCCAAGAGGACAGGGCTAACTATGGCTACACCTTC. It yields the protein CASSQEDRANYGYTF.

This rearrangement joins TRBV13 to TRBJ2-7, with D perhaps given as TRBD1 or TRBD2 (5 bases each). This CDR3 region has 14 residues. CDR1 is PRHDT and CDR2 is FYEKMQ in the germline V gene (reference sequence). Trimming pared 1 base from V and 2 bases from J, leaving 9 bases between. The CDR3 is CASSLAGRPYEQYF. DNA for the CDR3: TGTGCCAGCAGCTTAGCAGGGAGACCCTACGAGCAGTACTTC.

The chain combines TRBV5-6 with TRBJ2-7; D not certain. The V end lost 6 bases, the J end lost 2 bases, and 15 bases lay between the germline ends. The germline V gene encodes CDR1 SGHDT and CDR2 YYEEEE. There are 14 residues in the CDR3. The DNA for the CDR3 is TGTGCCAGCACATATGGGCGGTCTACCTACGAGCAGTACTTC. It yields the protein CASTYGRSTYEQYF.

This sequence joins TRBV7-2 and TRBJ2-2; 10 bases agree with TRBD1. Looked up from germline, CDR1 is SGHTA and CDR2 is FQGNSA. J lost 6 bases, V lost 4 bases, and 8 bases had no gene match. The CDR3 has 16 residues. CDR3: CASSYFVGTGAGELFF. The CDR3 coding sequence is TGTGCCAGCAGCTATTTTGTCGGGACAGGGGCCGGGGAGCTGTTTTTT.

CDR3 coding DNA: TGTGCCAGCAGCTCTGACAGGGGGACAGATACGCAGTATTTT. Translated: CASSSDRGTDTQYF. This sequence joins TRBV13 and TRBJ2-3; 9 bases agree with TRBD1. Germline assignment: CDR1 PRHDT and CDR2 FYEKMQ (reference sequence). This CDR3 contains 14 residues. V was pared by 4 bases and J by 3 bases, with 2 bases of the junction left unmatched.

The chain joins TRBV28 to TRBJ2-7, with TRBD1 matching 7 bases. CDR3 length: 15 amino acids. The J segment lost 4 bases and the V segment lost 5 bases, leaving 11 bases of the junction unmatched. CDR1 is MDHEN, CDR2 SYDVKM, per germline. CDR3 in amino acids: CASSPPGTDPYEQYF. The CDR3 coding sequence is TGTGCCAGCAGTCCTCCCGGGACAGACCCTTACGAGCAGTACTTC.

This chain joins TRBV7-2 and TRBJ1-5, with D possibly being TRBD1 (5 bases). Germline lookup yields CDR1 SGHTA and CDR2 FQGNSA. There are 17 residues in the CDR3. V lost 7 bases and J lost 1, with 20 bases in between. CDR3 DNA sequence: TGTGCCAGCACCGATAACACCCGGGACTCGAGCAATCAGCCCCAGCATTTT. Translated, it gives CASTDNTRDSSNQPQHF.

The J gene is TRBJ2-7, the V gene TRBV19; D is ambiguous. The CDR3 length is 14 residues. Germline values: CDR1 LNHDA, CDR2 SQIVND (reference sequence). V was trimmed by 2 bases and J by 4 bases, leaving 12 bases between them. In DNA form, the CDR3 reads TGTGCCAGTAGTATAACCTACCAAACTTACGAGCAGTACTTC. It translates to CASSITYQTYEQYF.

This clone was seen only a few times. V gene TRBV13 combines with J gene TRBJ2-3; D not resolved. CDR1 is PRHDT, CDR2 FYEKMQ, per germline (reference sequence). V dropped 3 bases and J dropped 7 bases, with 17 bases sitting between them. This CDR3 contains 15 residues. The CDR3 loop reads CASSLGSGLLNTQYF. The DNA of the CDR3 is TGTGCCAGCAGCTTGGGATCTGGTCTGTTGAATACGCAGTATTTT.

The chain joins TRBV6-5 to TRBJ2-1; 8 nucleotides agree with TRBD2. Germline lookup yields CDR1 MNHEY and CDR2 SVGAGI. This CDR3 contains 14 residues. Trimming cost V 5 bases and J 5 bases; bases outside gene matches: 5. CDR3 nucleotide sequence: TGTGCCAGCAGTGACGGGGGGGCAAACAATGAGCAGTTCTTC. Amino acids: CASSDGGANNEQFF.

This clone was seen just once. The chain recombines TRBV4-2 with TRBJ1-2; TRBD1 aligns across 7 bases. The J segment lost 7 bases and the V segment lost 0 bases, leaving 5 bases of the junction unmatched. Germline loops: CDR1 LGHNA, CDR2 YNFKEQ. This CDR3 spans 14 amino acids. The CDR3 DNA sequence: TGTGCCAGCAGCCAAGATCAAGGGGGCTTTGGCTACACCTTC. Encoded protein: CASSQDQGGFGYTF.

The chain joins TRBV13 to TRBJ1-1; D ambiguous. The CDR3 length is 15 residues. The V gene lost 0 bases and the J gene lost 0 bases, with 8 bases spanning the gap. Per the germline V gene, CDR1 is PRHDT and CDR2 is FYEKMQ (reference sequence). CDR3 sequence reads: CASSLGQNMNTEAFF. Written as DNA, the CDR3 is TGTGCCAGCAGCTTAGGACAGAACATGAACACTGAAGCTTTCTTT.

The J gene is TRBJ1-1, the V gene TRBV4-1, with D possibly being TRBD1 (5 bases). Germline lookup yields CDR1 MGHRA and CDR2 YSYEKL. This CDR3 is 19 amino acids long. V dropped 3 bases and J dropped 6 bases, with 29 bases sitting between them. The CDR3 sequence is CASSHLSITLDSGTAEAFF. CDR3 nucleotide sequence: TGCGCCAGCAGCCATTTAAGCATTACCCTTGACTCGGGGACCGCTGAAGCTTTCTTT.

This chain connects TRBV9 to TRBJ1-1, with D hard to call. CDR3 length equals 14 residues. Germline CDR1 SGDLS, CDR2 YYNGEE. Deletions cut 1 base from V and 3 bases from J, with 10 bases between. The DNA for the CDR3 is TGTGCCAGCAGCGTAACGAGTTGGGACACTGAAGCTTTCTTT. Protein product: CASSVTSWDTEAFF.

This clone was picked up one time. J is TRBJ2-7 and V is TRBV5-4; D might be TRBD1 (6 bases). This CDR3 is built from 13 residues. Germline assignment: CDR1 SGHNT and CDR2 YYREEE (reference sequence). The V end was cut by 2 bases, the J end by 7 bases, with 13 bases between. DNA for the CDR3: TGTGCCAGCAGCTTAGACACAGGGATAGAGCAGTACTTC. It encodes CASSLDTGIEQYF.

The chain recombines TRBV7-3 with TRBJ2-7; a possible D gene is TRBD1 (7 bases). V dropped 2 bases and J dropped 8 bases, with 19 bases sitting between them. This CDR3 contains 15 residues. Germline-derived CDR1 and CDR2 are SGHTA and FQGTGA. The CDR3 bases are TGTGCCAGCAGCTTAGAGGGGTCTTCAGGGGGGAAGCAGTACTTC. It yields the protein CASSLEGSSGGKQYF. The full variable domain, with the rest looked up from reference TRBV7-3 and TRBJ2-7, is GAGVSQTPSNKVTEKGKYVELRCDPISGHTALYWYRQSLGQGPEFLIYFQGTGAADDSGLPNDRFFAVRPEGSVSTLKIQRTERGDSAVYLCASSLEGSSGGKQYFGPGTRLTVT.

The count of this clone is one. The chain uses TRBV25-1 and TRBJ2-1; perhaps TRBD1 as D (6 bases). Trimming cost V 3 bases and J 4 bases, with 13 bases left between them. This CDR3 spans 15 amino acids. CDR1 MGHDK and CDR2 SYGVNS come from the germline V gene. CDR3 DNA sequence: TGTGCCAGCAGTGACGGACAGACTCTGTACAATGAGCAGTTCTTC. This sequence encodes CASSDGQTLYNEQFF.

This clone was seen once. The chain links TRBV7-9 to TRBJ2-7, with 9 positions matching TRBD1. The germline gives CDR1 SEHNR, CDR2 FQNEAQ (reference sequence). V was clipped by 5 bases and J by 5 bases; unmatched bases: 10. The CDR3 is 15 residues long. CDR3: CASSPLGQGLDEQYF. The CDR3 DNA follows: TGTGCCAGCAGCCCCCTGGGACAGGGTCTTGACGAGCAGTACTTC.

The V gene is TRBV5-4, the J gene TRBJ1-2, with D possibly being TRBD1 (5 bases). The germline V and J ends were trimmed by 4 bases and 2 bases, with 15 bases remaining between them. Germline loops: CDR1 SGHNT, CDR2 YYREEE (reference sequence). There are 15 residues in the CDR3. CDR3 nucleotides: TGTGCCAGCAGCACCCGGGGCCGGGACAACTATGGCTACACCTTC. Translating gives CASSTRGRDNYGYTF. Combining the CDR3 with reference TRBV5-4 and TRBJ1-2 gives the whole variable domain ETGVTQSPTHLIKTRGQQVTLRCSSQSGHNTVSWYQQALGQGPQFIFQYYREEENGRGNFPPRFSGLQFPNYSSELNVNALELDDSALYLCASSTRGRDNYGYTFGSGTRLTVV.

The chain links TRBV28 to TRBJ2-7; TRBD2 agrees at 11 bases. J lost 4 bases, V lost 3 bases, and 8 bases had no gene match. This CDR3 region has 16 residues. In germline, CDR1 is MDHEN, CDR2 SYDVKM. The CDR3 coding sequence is TGTGCCAGCAGTTTCTCTAGCGGGGGGCACGCTTACGAGCAGTACTTC. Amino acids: CASSFSSGGHAYEQYF.

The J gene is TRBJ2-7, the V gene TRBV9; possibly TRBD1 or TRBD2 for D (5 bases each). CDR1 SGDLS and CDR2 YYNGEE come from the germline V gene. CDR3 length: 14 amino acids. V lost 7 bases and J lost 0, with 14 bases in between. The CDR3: CASSRAGSSYEQYF. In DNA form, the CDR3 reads TGTGCCAGCTCACGGGCAGGGAGCTCCTACGAGCAGTACTTC.

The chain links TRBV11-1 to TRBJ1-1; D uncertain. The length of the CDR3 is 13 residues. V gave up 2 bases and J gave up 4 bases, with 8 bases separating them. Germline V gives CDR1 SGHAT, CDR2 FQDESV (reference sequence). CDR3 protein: CASSLQGGTEAFF. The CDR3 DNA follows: TGTGCCAGCAGCTTACAAGGTGGCACTGAAGCTTTCTTT.

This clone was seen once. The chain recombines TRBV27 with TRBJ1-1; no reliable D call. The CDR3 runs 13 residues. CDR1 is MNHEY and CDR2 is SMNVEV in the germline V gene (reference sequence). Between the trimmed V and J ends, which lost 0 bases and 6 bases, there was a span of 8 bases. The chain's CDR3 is CASSLSGWAEAFF. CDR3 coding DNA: TGTGCCAGCAGTTTATCGGGGTGGGCTGAAGCTTTCTTT.

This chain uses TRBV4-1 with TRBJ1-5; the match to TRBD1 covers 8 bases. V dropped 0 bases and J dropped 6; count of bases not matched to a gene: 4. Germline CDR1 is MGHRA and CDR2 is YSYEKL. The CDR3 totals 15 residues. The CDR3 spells CASSQDQGASQPQHF. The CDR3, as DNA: TGCGCCAGCAGCCAAGATCAGGGGGCCAGTCAGCCCCAGCATTTT.

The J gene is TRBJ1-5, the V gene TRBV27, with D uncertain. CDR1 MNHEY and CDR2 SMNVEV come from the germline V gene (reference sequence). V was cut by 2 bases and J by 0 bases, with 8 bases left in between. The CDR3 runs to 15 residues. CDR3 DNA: TGTGCCAGCAGTTTAGCCTCTCTTAGCAATCAGCCCCAGCATTTT. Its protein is CASSLASLSNQPQHF.

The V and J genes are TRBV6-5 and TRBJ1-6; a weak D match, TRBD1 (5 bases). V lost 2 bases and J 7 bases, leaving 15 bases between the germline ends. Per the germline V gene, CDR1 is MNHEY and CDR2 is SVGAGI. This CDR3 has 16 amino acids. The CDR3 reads CASSYRAGETNSPLHF. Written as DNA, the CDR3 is TGTGCCAGCAGTTACCGAGCGGGGGAGACCAATTCACCCCTCCACTTT.

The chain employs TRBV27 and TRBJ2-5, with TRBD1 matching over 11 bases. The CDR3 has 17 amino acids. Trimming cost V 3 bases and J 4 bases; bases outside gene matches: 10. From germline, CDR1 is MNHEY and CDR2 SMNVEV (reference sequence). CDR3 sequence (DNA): TGTGCCAGCAGTTTCGGGACAGGGGGTATTAGGTTAGAGACCCAGTACTTC. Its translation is CASSFGTGGIRLETQYF.

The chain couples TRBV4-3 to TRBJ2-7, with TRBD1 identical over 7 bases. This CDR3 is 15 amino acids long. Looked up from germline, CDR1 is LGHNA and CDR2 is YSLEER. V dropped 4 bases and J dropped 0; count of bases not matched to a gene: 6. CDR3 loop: CASSPMTGTSYEQYF. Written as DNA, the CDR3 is TGCGCCAGCAGCCCGATGACAGGGACCTCCTACGAGCAGTACTTC.